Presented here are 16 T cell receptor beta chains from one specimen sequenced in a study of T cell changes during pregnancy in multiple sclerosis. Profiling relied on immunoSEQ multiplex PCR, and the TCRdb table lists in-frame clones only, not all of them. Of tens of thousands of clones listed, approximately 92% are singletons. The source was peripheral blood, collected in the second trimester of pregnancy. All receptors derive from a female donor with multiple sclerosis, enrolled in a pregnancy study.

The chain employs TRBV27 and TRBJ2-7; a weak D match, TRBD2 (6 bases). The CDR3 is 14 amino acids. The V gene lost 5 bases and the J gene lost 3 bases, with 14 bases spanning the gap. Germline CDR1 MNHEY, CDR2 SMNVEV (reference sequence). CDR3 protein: CASSVGGTLYEQYF. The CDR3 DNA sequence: TGTGCCAGCAGTGTTGGGGGGACCCTCTACGAGCAGTACTTC.

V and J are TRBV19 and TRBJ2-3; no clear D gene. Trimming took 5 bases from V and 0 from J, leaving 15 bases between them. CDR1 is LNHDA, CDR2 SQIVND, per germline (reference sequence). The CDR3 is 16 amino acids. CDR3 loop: CASSFQASKSTDTQYF. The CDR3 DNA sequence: TGTGCCAGTAGTTTTCAAGCTTCAAAAAGCACAGATACGCAGTATTTT.

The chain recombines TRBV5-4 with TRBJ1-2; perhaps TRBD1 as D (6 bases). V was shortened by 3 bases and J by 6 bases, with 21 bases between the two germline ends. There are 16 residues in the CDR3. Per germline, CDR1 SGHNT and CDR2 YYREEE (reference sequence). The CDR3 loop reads CASSSLTGQWVHGYTF. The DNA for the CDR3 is TGTGCCAGCAGCTCGTTAACTGGACAGTGGGTTCATGGCTACACCTTC. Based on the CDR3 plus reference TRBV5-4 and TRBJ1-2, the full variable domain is ETGVTQSPTHLIKTRGQQVTLRCSSQSGHNTVSWYQQALGQGPQFIFQYYREEENGRGNFPPRFSGLQFPNYSSELNVNALELDDSALYLCASSSLTGQWVHGYTFGSGTRLTVV.

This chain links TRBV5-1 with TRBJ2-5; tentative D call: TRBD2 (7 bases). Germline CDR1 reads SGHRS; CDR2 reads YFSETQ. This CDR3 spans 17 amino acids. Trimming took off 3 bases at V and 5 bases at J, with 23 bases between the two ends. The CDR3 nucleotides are TGCGCCAGCAGCTCAGGACGCGGGGGCCACGGGGGTGAGACCCAGTACTTC. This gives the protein CASSSGRGGHGGETQYF.

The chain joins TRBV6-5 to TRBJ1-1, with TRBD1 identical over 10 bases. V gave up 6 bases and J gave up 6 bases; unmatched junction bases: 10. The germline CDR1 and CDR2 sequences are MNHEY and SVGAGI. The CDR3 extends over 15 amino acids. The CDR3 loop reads CASRPPGQGSSEAFF. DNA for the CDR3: TGTGCCAGCAGGCCGCCGGGACAGGGGTCTTCTGAAGCTTTCTTT.

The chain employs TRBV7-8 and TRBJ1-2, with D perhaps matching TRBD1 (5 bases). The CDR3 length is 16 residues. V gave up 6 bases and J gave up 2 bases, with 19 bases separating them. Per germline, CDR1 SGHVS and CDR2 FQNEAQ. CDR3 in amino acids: CASSPGPRPGNYGYTF. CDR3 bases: TGTGCCAGCAGTCCAGGGCCCCGGCCGGGCAACTATGGCTACACCTTC.

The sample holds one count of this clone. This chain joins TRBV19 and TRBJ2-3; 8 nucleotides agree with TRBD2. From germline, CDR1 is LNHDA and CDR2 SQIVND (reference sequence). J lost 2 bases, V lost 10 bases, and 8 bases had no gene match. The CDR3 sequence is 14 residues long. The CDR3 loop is CATTSGGHTDTQYF. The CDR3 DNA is TGTGCCACCACTAGCGGAGGCCACACAGATACGCAGTATTTT. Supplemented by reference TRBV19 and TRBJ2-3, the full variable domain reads DGGITQSPKYLFRKEGQNVTLSCEQNLNHDAMYWYRQDPGQGLRLIYYSQIVNDFQKGDIAEGYSVSREKKESFPLTVTSAQKNPTAFYLCATTSGGHTDTQYFGPGTRLTVL.

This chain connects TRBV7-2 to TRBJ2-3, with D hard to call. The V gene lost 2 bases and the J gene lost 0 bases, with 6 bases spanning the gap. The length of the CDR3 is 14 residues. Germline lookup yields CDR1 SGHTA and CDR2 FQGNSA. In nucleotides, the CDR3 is TGTGCCAGCAGCTTAATATCTAGCACAGATACGCAGTATTTT. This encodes CASSLISSTDTQYF.

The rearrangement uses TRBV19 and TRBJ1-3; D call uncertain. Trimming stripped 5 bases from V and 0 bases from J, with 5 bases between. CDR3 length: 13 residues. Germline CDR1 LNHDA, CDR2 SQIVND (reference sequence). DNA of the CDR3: TGTGCCAGTAGTTCCTACTCTGGAAACACCATATATTTT. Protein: CASSSYSGNTIYF.

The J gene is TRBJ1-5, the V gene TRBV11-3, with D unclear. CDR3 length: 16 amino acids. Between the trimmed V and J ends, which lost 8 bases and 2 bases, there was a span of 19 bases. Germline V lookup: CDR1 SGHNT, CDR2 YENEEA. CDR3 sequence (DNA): TGTGCCAGCGTTTTCCCTAGAGCGGATTGCAATCAGCCCCAGCATTTT. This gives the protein CASVFPRADCNQPQHF.

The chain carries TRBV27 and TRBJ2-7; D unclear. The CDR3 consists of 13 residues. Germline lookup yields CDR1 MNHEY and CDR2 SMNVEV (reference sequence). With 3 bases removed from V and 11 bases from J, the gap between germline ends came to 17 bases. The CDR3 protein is CASSFIPMAHKYF. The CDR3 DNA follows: TGTGCCAGCAGTTTTATACCCATGGCCCATAAGTACTTC.

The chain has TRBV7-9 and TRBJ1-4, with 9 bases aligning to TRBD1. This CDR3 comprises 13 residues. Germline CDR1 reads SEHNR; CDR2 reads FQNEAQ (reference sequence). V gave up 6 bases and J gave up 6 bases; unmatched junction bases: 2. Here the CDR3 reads CASRGQGHEKLFF. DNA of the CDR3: TGTGCCAGCAGGGGACAGGGTCATGAAAAACTGTTTTTT.

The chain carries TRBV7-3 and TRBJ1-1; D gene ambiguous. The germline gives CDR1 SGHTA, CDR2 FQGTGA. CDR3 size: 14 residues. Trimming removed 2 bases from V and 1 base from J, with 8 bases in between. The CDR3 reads CASSLYAGNTEAFF. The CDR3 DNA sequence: TGTGCCAGCAGCTTATATGCAGGGAACACTGAAGCTTTCTTT.

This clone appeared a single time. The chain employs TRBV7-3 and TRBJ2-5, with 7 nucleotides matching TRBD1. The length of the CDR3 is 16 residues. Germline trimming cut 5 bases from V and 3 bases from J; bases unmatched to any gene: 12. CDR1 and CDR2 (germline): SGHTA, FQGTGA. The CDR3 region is CASSPHGTAGEETQYF. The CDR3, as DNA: TGTGCCAGCAGCCCCCACGGGACAGCTGGGGAAGAGACCCAGTACTTC.

The CDR3 nucleotides read TGTGCCAGCAGCCTAGGACAGGAGCTCGAAGCTTTCTTT. Translated, it gives CASSLGQELEAFF. The chain uses TRBV7-8 and TRBJ1-1; 7 bases match TRBD1. Germline V lookup: CDR1 SGHVS, CDR2 FQNEAQ. Losses at the gene ends were 5 bases for V and 8 bases for J; bases not matched to a gene: 8. CDR3 size: 13 residues.

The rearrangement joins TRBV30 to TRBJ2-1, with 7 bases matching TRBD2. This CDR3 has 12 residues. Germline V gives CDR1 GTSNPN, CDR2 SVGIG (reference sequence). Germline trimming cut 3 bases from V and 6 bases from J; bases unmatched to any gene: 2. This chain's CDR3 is CAWSPSGNEQFF. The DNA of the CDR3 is TGTGCCTGGAGCCCTAGCGGCAATGAGCAGTTCTTC.